A single sample is the source of the 10 T cell receptor beta chains below, sequenced in a study of T cell changes during pregnancy in multiple sclerosis. The method was immunoSEQ multiplex PCR; TCRdb's version includes in-frame clones alone and lacks a portion of them. This repertoire shows tens of thousands of clones, roughly 89% found once; its top ten account for around 1.8%. The source was peripheral blood, collected after pregnancy. These TCRs come from a female donor in good health, enrolled as a control in a pregnancy study.

The genes are TRBV5-1 and TRBJ1-1, with no clear D. The CDR3 contains 14 residues. The germline V gene encodes CDR1 SGHRS and CDR2 YFSETQ. Trimming removed 4 bases at V and 1 base at J, with 11 bases between. CDR3 sequence reads: CASSRTGKNTEAFF. In DNA form, the CDR3 reads TGCGCCAGCAGCCGGACGGGGAAGAACACTGAAGCTTTCTTT.

The chain links TRBV7-9 to TRBJ1-3, with D unresolved. V lost 0 bases to trimming and J lost 0 bases, with 9 bases between them. The CDR3 totals 16 residues. Germline assignment: CDR1 SEHNR and CDR2 FQNEAQ (reference sequence). CDR3 in DNA: TGTGCCAGCAGCTTAGCGCCGGGGAACTCTGGAAACACCATATATTTT. Its protein product is CASSLAPGNSGNTIYF.

The chain employs TRBV2 and TRBJ1-2; D might be TRBD1 (6 bases). CDR3 length: 14 residues. From germline, CDR1 is SNHLY and CDR2 FYNNEI. Trimming cost V 11 bases and J 0 bases, with 16 bases left between them. This CDR3 reads CAEGGRTANYGYTF. The DNA of the CDR3 is TGTGCCGAAGGGGGACGGACGGCTAACTATGGCTACACCTTC.

The rearrangement uses TRBV7-3 and TRBJ2-3; 9 bases line up with TRBD1. The V and J ends lost 5 bases and 7 bases, in that order; junction bases with no gene match: 4. The CDR3 has 13 amino acids. Germline V lookup: CDR1 SGHTA, CDR2 FQGTGA. CDR3 loop: CASSTGGGNTQYF. The CDR3 DNA reads TGTGCCAGCAGCACAGGGGGCGGAAATACGCAGTATTTT. Full variable domain (rest looked up from reference TRBV7-3 and TRBJ2-3): GAGVSQTPSNKVTEKGKYVELRCDPISGHTALYWYRQSLGQGPEFLIYFQGTGAADDSGLPNDRFFAVRPEGSVSTLKIQRTERGDSAVYLCASSTGGGNTQYFGPGTRLTVL.

The V and J genes are TRBV7-8 and TRBJ2-3; 8 positions match TRBD2. V lost 4 bases and J lost 1; bases outside the gene matches: 4. Germline CDR1 and CDR2: SGHVS and FQNEAQ. The CDR3 length is 15 residues. Here the CDR3 reads CASSSRGGRTDTQYF. The CDR3 DNA sequence: TGTGCCAGCAGCTCACGCGGGGGGCGCACAGATACGCAGTATTTT. Together with reference TRBV7-8 and TRBJ2-3, the CDR3 gives the full variable domain: GAGVSQSPRYKVAKRGQDVALRCDPISGHVSLFWYQQALGQGPEFLTYFQNEAQLDKSGLPSDRFFAERPEGSVSTLKIQRTQQEDSAVYLCASSSRGGRTDTQYFGPGTRLTVL.

V usage is TRBV4-3 and J usage is TRBJ2-3; a possible D gene is TRBD2 (5 bases). The CDR3 totals 14 residues. Trimming took off 1 base at V and 7 bases at J, with 12 bases between the two ends. Looked up from germline, CDR1 is LGHNA and CDR2 is YSLEER. The CDR3 coding sequence is TGCGCCAGCAGCCAAGGGGGAAAGACTAATACGCAGTATTTT. It specifies CASSQGGKTNTQYF.

The rearrangement links TRBV28 to TRBJ2-7; weak D call: TRBD1 (5 bases). The germline V gene encodes CDR1 MDHEN and CDR2 SYDVKM. The CDR3 sequence is 13 residues long. Trimming stripped 6 bases from V and 4 bases from J, with 13 bases between. CDR3 DNA sequence: TGTGCCAGCAGCTACGGACATATGTACGAGCAGTACTTC. Translation gives CASSYGHMYEQYF.

In this sample, this clone turned up once. The gene calls are TRBV6-1 and TRBJ1-5; 7 nucleotides agree with TRBD1. The germline CDR1 and CDR2 sequences are MNHNS and SASEGT. The trim removed 9 bases at V and 3 bases at J, leaving 8 bases unmatched. This CDR3 comprises 14 residues. The CDR3 nucleotides read TGTGCCAGTTGCCGGGACAGCCTCAATCAGCCCCAGCATTTT. This gives the protein CASCRDSLNQPQHF.

The genes are TRBV5-6 and TRBJ2-7; 7 nucleotides align to TRBD1. J gave up 3 bases and V 5 bases, and 11 bases lay outside the gene matches. This CDR3 region has 15 residues. Germline CDR1 is SGHDT and CDR2 is YYEEEE. CDR3 amino acids: CASRRGQENFYEQYF. Written as DNA, the CDR3 is TGTGCCAGCAGGCGTGGACAGGAGAATTTCTACGAGCAGTACTTC. Complete variable domain (other parts from reference TRBV5-6 and TRBJ2-7): DAGVTQSPTHLIKTRGQQVTLRCSPKSGHDTVSWYQQALGQGPQFIFQYYEEEERQRGNFPDRFSGHQFPNYSSELNVNALLLGDSALYLCASRRGQENFYEQYFGPGTRLTVT.

The CDR3 spells CASSLVTSGGNRDTQYF. Here the CDR3 DNA reads TGCGCCAGCAGCCTTGTCACTAGCGGGGGGAACCGAGATACGCAGTATTTT. The chain carries TRBV4-3 and TRBJ2-3; 12 positions match TRBD2. Germline V lookup: CDR1 LGHNA, CDR2 YSLEER. The CDR3 extends over 17 amino acids. With 4 bases clipped from V and 5 bases from J, the junction kept 10 bases outside the gene matches.